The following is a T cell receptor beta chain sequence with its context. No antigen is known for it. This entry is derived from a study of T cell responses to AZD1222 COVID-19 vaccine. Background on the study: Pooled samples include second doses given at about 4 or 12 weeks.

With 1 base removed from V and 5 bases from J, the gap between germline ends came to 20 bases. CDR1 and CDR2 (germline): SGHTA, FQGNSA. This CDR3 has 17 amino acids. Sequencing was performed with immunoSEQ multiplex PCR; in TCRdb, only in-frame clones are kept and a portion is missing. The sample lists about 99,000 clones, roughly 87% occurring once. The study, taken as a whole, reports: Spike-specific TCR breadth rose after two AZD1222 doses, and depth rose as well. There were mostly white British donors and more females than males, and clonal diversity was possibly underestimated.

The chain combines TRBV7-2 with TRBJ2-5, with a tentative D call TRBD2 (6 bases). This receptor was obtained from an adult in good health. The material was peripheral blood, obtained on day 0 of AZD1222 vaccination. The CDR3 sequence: CASSLGSPSVQGETQYF. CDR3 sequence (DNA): TGTGCCAGCAGCTTAGGGAGTCCTAGCGTTCAGGGCGAGACCCAGTACTTC.